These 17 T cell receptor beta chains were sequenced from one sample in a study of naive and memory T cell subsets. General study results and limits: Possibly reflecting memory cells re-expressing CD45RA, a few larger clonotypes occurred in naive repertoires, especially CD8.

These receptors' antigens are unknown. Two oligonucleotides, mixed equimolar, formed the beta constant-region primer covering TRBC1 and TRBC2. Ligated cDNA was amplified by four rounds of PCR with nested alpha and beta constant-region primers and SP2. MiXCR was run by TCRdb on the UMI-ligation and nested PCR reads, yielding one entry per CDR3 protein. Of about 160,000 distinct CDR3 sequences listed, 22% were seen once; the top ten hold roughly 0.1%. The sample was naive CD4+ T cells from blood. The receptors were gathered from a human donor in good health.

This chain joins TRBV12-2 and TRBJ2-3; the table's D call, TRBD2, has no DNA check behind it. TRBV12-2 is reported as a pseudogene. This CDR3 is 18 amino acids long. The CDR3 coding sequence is TGTGCAAGTCGCCAGTCTGACTTCGGGCGGGAGGATCCAGATACGCAGTATTTT. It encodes CASRQSDFGREDPDTQYF.

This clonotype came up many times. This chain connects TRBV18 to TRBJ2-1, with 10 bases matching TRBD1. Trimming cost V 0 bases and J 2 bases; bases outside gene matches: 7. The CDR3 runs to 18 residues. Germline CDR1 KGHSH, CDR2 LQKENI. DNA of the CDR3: TGTGCCAGCTCACCACCAGGGACAGGGGCCCTCACCTACAATGAGCAGTTCTTC. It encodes CASSPPGTGALTYNEQFF.

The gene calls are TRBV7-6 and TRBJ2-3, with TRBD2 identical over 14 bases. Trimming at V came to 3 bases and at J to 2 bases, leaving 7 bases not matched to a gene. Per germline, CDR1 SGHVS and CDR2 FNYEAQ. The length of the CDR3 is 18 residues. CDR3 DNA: TGTGCCAGCAGCTTGCGGACTAGCGGGAGGCGAGACACAGATACGCAGTATTTT. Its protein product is CASSLRTSGRRDTDTQYF.

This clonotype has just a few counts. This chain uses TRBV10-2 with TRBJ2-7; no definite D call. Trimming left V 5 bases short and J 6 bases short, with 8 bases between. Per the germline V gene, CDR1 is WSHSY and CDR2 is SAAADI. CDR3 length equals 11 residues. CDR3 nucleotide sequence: TGCGCCAGCAGTCCCAGCGCCGAGCAGTACTTC. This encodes CASSPSAEQYF.

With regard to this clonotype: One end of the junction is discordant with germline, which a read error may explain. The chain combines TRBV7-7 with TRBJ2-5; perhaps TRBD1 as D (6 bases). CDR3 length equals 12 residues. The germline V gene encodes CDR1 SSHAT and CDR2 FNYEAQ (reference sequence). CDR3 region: CASSSQGETQYF. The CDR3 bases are TGTGCTAGCAGCTCACAGGGAGAGACCCAGTACTTC.

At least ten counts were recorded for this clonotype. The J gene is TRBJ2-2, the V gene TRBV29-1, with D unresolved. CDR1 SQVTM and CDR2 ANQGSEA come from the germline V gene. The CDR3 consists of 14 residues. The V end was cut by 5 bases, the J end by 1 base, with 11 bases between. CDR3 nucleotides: TGCAGCGTTTCCGCCTTGGAGAACACCGGGGAGCTGTTTTTT. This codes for CSVSALENTGELFF.

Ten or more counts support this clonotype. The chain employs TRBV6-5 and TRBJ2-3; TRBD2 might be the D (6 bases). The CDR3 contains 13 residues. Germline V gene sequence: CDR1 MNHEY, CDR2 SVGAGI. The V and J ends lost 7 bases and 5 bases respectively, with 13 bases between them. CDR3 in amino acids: CASNNIGRDTQYF. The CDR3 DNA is TGTGCCAGCAATAATATCGGGAGAGATACGCAGTATTTT.

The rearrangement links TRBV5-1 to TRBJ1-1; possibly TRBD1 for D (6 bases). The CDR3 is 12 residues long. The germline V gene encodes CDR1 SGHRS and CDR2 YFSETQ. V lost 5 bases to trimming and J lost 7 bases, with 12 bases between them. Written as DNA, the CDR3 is TGCGCCAGCAGTTCACAGGGAGTTGAAGCTTTCTTT. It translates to CASSSQGVEAFF.

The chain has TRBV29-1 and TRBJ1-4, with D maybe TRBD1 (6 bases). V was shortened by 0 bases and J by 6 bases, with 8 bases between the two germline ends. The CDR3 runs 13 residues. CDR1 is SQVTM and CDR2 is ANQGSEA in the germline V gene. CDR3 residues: CSVEDRGDEKLFF. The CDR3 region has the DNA TGCAGCGTTGAAGACAGGGGCGATGAAAAACTGTTTTTT.

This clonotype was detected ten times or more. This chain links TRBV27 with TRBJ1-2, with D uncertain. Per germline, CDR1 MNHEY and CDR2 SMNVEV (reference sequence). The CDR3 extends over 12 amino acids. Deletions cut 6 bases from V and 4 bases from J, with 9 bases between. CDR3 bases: TGTGCCAGCAGCCGTTTTGGCTATGGCTACACCTTC. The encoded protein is CASSRFGYGYTF.

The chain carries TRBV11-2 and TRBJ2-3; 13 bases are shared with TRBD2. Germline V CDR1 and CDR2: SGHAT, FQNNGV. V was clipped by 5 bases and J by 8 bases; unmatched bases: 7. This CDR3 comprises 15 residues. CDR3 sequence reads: CASSPRTSGSSTQYF. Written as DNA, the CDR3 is TGTGCCAGCAGCCCGAGGACTAGCGGGAGTAGTACGCAGTATTTT.

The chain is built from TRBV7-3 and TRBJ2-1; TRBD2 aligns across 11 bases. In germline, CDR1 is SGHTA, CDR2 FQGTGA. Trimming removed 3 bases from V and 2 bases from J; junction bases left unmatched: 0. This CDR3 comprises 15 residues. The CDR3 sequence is CASSFSGRAYNEQFF. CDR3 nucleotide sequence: TGTGCCAGCAGCTTTAGCGGGAGGGCCTACAATGAGCAGTTCTTC.

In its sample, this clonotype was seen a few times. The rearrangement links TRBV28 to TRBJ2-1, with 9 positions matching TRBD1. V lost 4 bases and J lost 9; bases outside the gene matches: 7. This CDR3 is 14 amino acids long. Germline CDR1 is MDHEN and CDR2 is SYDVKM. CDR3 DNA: TGTGCCAGCAGTTCAACCGGGACAGGGTTTGAGCAGTTCTTC. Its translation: CASSSTGTGFEQFF.

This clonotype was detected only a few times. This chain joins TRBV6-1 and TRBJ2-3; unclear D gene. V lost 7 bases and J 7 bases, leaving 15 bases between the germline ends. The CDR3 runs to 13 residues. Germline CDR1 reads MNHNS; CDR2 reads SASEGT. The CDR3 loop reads CASITNIVNTQYF. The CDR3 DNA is TGTGCCAGCATCACCAATATCGTAAATACGCAGTATTTT.

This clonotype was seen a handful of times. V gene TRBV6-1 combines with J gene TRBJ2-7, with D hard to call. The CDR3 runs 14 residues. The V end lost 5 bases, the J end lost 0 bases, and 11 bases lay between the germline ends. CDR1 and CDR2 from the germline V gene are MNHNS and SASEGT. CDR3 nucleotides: TGTGCCAGCAGTCCGTTAGTGAGCTCCTACGAGCAGTACTTC. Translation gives CASSPLVSSYEQYF.

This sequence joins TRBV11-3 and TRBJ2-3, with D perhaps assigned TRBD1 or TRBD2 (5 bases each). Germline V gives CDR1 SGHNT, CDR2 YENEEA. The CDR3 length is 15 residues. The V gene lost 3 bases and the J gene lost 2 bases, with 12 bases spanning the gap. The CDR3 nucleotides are TGTGCCAGCAGCTTGGGTCGGGGACCCACAGATACGCAGTATTTT. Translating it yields CASSLGRGPTDTQYF.

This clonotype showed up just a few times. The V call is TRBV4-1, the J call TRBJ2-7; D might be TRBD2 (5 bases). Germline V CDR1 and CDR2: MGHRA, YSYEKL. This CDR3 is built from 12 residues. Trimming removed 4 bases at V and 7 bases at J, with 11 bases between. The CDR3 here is CASSRSTGEQYF. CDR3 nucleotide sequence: TGCGCCAGCAGCCGCTCGACGGGAGAGCAGTACTTC.